This paragraph covers one T cell receptor beta chain sequence. The antigen remains unidentified. Both 60 Vbeta primers and 13 Jbeta primers went into the PCR. Repertoires were generated with immunoSEQ multiplex PCR, while TCRdb's copy carries only in-frame clones and drops some. Among about 140,000 clones listed, roughly 70% were seen once. CDR1 is SGHRS and CDR2 is YFSETQ in the germline V gene. V lost 3 bases, J lost 2 bases, and 9 bases lay in between. The CDR3 is 13 amino acids. The source of the sample is a study of cytomegalovirus exposure and HLA in healthy donors. Study-wide results and limits: Sequencing depth roughly uniform across donors was assumed in presence/absence analyses.

The clonotype comes from a man between 40 and 49 years old in good health and CMV-seronegative. This sequence joins TRBV5-1 and TRBJ2-7; D is unresolved. Input material: PBMCs. The CDR3 bases are TGCGCCAGCAGCTACGACACCCCCTACGAGCAGTACTTC. Translated: CASSYDTPYEQYF.